This TCR beta chain came from a study of regulatory T cells in long-lasting Graves disease (dated by TCRdb to 2020 to 2023). At the level of the whole study: In the newly diagnosed Graves' disease group, patients had been taking antithyroid drugs for less than 3 months. Persistent Graves' disease patients were compared with newly diagnosed Graves' disease patients by peripheral blood TCR sequencing and RNA sequencing. The study was registered as a clinical trial and conducted in China. A total of about 35 samples underwent TCR sequencing, from about 13 patients with persistent Graves' disease and approximately 20 patients with newly diagnosed Graves' disease.

This clonotype was observed once. Its specific antigen is unknown. No base qualities exist here, and no much larger clone lies one base off it. One read alone lends weak support. Summary of the overall study and its limitations: A larger number of public clonotypes was shared among persistent patients (over 2,500) than among newly diagnosed patients (approximately 1,000). Preferential use of TRBV28, TRBJ1-2 and TRBJ2-5 was observed in persistent disease, whereas TRBV20-1 and TRBJ2-1 were favored in newly diagnosed disease. Lower TCR Shannon entropy and fewer highly expanded clones were observed in persistent Graves' disease patients than in newly diagnosed patients, which suggested clonal expansion. Peripheral blood alone was examined, since thyroid tissue, which constituted the primary lesion, could not be accessed. Sequencing and analysis were limited to the TCR beta chain. The authors noted that the small sample size was a limitation that may lower accuracy.

The label giving this sample's time point can be read as: newly diagnosed GD, antithyroid drugs for less than 3 months. For both TCR sequencing and RNA sequencing, RNA was extracted from PBMCs using TRIzol. The diagnosis of Graves' disease was made according to American Thyroid Association guidelines. Recruitment of patients was carried out at an endocrinology department in Xi'an, China. From each patient, roughly 9 milliliters of peripheral blood was collected into an EDTA anticoagulant tube. Ficoll Paque Plus density gradient separation was used to isolate PBMCs, and no further T cell sorting was done. An Agilent 2100 Bioanalyzer and agarose gel were used to check RNA quality, and a NanoDrop 2000 was used to measure RNA concentration. The CDR3 goes from the cysteine to the phenylalanine over 19 residues. The sequence is cut down to CDR3 DNA, 57 bases in frame from base 1. V is reduced by 2 bases and J by 5 bases, leaving a spacing of 22 bases between them. According to the germline V gene, CDR1 reads SGHDN and CDR2 reads FVKESK.

The library was prepared using multiplex PCR. Sequencing took place on an Illumina HiSeq 4000. To build TCR beta libraries, CDR3 regions were amplified by Arm-PCR using iRepertoire HTBI primers. PCR products were gel purified before sequencing. As for the original processing: A total of 62 TRBV and some 13 TRBJ segments were identified across samples and were used for gene usage analysis of CDR3 amino acid clonotypes. COPE and FqMerger were used to merge the filtered high-quality paired reads into contigs. BLAST was used to align contigs to IMGT TRBV, TRBD and TRBJ reference genes, and CDR3 was defined according to IMGT. Any clonotype with a frequency above 0.1% was counted as a highly expanded clone. Shannon entropy was used to measure repertoire diversity, and the Gini coefficient was used to measure V-J evenness. Public clonotypes were defined as clonotypes shared by more than one individual. The raw public data were reprocessed by TCRdb itself: fastp quality trimming at Q25, MiXCR clonotype calling, in-frame beta chains only. Here each entry gathers all rows of one CDR3 protein and keeps the most common genes and DNA. TCRdb, rather than the study authors, made the V and J calls. The sample records 400,000 to 550,000 distinct CDR3 sequences, about 15% of which are singletons. The ten largest account for roughly 10% of the sample.

These same data were also listed under a study on T cells in Graves' hyperthyroidism and ophthalmopathy. The second study's authors report: Graves' hyperthyroidism was defined as stable when no progression to ophthalmopathy occurred over 18 months of follow-up. The hyperthyroidism patients were between 18 and 65 years old and newly diagnosed, with a disease duration of less than 2 months. Any patient with an uncontrolled infection, another autoimmune disease, pregnancy or lactation was excluded. Diagnoses were based on clinical symptoms, serum thyroxine and TRAb, thyroid ultrasound and orbital computed tomography. The first round of RT-PCR for the TCR CDR3 was performed with the HTBI primer set and the Qiagen OneStep RT-PCR kit. Most expanded thyroid clonotypes (frequency above 0.001) were also detected in blood, suggesting blood repertoires may reflect thyroid immune responses. A 13 V-J signature model separated ophthalmopathy from stable hyperthyroidism, with just over 85% sensitivity and roughly 81% specificity in cross-validation and 80%/75% in testing. In validation, the model predicted progression to ophthalmopathy a median of roughly 6.5 months before onset, with 70% to 71% sensitivity and nearly 75% specificity. To identify distinguishing TCR V-J signatures, a discovery cohort of 100 patients was used, comprising under 45 with Graves' ophthalmopathy and some 60 with stable Graves' hyperthyroidism. Whether ophthalmopathy could be predicted prospectively was tested in an independent validation cohort made up of 18 to 20 hyperthyroidism patients plus 17 patients who later progressed to ophthalmopathy. The 100 discovery patients were randomly divided into training and test sets at a 7:3 ratio. The study also compared thyroid tissue and blood T-cell repertoires from more than 5 Graves' hyperthyroidism patients. After blood sampling, hyperthyroidism patients were treated with methimazole at a starting dose of 30 mg daily, and ophthalmopathy patients were treated with high-dose intravenous methylprednisolone. Libraries were constructed in a second round of multiplex PCR, after which size selection and purification were carried out. Libraries were sequenced paired-end with 100 bp reads on an Illumina HiSeq2000. SOAPnuke was used to process the raw data, throwing out any read that contained adapters or uncalled bases, had a mean Phred below 15, or lacked an exact constant-primer or identifier match. COPE v1.2.5 was used to merge high-quality paired reads, and clonotypes were defined as unique nucleotide sequences. Clonotypes were aligned to IMGT TRBV, TRBD and TRBJ reference segments using MiTCR v1.1. The analysis included only V-J combinations with a frequency above 0.0001, which together covered roughly 99% of the repertoires. A TCS score was defined as the ratio between F50 (clonal expansion) and ExV (chaos), using BLOSUM62-based TCRdist between CDR3 peptides within each V-J. Welch's t-statistics and random forest reduced roughly 530 V-J features to 13, which were used in a naive Bayes classifier (R e1071). Sample size was not statistically predetermined, and investigators were not blinded to group allocation. The paper describes TCR Vbeta CDR3 sequencing of about 140 peripheral blood samples, made up of approximately 40 ophthalmopathy patients, some 80 hyperthyroidism patients and some 17 progressor patients.

The TCR comes from a woman aged 30 to 39 with Graves disease. Donor details come from another sample of the same person, matched by shared clones. The sample in question was peripheral blood mononuclear cells (PBMCs), obtained at new diagnosis, from a patient treated with antithyroid drugs. The chain joins TRBV14 to TRBJ2-6, and the D gene may be TRBD2, 6 bases matching. At the DNA level, the sequence is TGTGCCAGCAGCCAATCGACATGGGACTGGCCGGGATGGGCCAACGTCCTGACTTTC. It translates to CASSQSTWDWPGWANVLTF.